These 20 T cell receptor beta chains were all obtained from the same sample, sequenced in a study of blood T cell repertoires in COVID-19. Here immunoSEQ multiplex PCR was the method, and the copy in TCRdb shows in-frame clones only, minus some. In the table there are around 230,000 clones, around 88% of which are singletons. The sequencing sample was made of peripheral blood. These receptors were taken from a woman in her 50s with acute or convalescent COVID-19.

J is TRBJ2-3 and V is TRBV24-1, with 8 bases identical to TRBD1. J gave up 5 bases and V 6 bases, and 9 bases lay outside the gene matches. This CDR3 contains 15 residues. Germline assignment: CDR1 KGHDR and CDR2 SFDVKD. The CDR3 nucleotides are TGTGCCACCAGTCGGCCAGGGGGCGCAGAAGATACGCAGTATTTT. Translated: CATSRPGGAEDTQYF.

The chain uses TRBV5-4 and TRBJ2-5; 7 nucleotides align to TRBD1. CDR3 length: 15 residues. Per germline, CDR1 SGHNT and CDR2 YYREEE (reference sequence). The V segment lost 0 bases and the J segment 3 bases; nucleotides outside the gene matches: 5. CDR3 sequence (DNA): TGTGCCAGCAGCTTGGTACAGGGGCCCGAAGAGACCCAGTACTTC. It translates to CASSLVQGPEETQYF.

J is TRBJ1-2 and V is TRBV19; unclear D gene. The length of the CDR3 is 14 residues. V shed 5 bases and J shed 4 bases, with 14 bases lying between them. Germline CDR1 is LNHDA and CDR2 is SQIVND (reference sequence). The CDR3 DNA sequence: TGTGCCAGTAGTCCGGGTCGTGGAGGCTATGGCTACACCTTC. Its protein is CASSPGRGGYGYTF.

The chain joins TRBV5-1 to TRBJ1-2; 7 bases are shared with TRBD1. This CDR3 has 16 amino acids. Germline assignment: CDR1 SGHRS and CDR2 YFSETQ. V shed 4 bases, J shed 3 bases, and the junction held 12 bases outside the gene matches. The CDR3 DNA follows: TGCGCCAGCAGCGTCGACAGGGTGTTTGTGGACTATGGCTACACCTTC. Amino acids: CASSVDRVFVDYGYTF.

This clone has more than one count but fewer than ten. The chain recombines TRBV11-2 with TRBJ2-3; 7 nucleotides match TRBD2. The germline V gene encodes CDR1 SGHAT and CDR2 FQNNGV. J gave up 5 bases and V 5 bases, and 16 bases lay outside the gene matches. The CDR3 covers 17 residues. For the CDR3, the DNA is TGTGCCAGCAGCCTAGGTGCGAGGAGGGAGGGCGGAGATACGCAGTATTTT. As protein: CASSLGARREGGDTQYF. The full variable domain, in which reference TRBV11-2 and TRBJ2-3 provide the parts outside the CDR3, is EAGVAQSPRYKIIEKRQSVAFWCNPISGHATLYWYQQILGQGPKLLIQFQNNGVVDDSQLPKDRFSAERLKGVDSTLKIQPAKLEDSAVYLCASSLGARREGGDTQYFGPGTRLTVL.

V and J are TRBV2 and TRBJ2-7; maybe TRBD1 (6 bases). CDR3 length: 13 amino acids. V was trimmed by 6 bases and J by 2 bases, leaving 11 bases between them. Germline assignment: CDR1 SNHLY and CDR2 FYNNEI. CDR3 in DNA: TGTGCCAGCAGATATGACAGGACCTACGAGCAGTACTTC. As protein: CASRYDRTYEQYF.

This clone appeared a single time. The V and J genes are TRBV7-9 and TRBJ2-5, with D perhaps TRBD1 (6 bases). V lost 5 bases and J lost 5, with 15 bases in between. The CDR3 runs 14 residues. From germline, CDR1 is SEHNR and CDR2 FQNEAQ (reference sequence). The CDR3 bases are TGTGCCAGCAGCCCAGGGGCAGGTTGGGAGACCCAGTACTTC. It specifies CASSPGAGWETQYF.

The V and J genes are TRBV7-9 and TRBJ2-2; 12 bases are shared with TRBD2. The junction had 3 bases not matched to a gene; V was cut back by 5 bases and J by 5 bases. This CDR3 spans 15 amino acids. In germline, CDR1 is SEHNR, CDR2 FQNEAQ (reference sequence). The CDR3 nucleotides read TGTGCCAGCAGCCTTGGGACTAGCGGGACCGGGGAGCTGTTTTTT. It translates to CASSLGTSGTGELFF.

The chain combines TRBV5-1 with TRBJ2-7; tentatively, D is TRBD2 (7 bases). The V end lost 1 base, the J end lost 5 bases, and 13 bases lay between the germline ends. The CDR3 contains 14 residues. In germline, CDR1 is SGHRS, CDR2 YFSETQ. CDR3 sequence (DNA): TGCGCCAGCAGCTTGAGAGGGAGGGGGGACGAGCAGTACTTC. It encodes CASSLRGRGDEQYF.

The CDR3 loop is CASSYKGQSSYNEQFF. The CDR3 nucleotides are TGTGCCAGCAGTTACAAGGGACAGAGCTCCTACAATGAGCAGTTCTTC. The chain uses TRBV6-5 and TRBJ2-1; 7 nucleotides line up with TRBD1. V was pared by 2 bases and J by 0 bases, with 4 bases of the junction left unmatched. Germline-derived CDR1 and CDR2 are MNHEY and SVGAGI. The CDR3 extends over 16 amino acids.

The V and J genes are TRBV29-1 and TRBJ2-3; D possibly corresponds to TRBD2 (5 bases). The CDR3 sequence is 13 residues long. Deletions cut 5 bases from V and 2 bases from J, with 11 bases between. Germline V gene data show CDR1 as SQVTM and CDR2 as ANQGSEA. The CDR3 sequence: CSVPLAATDTQYF. CDR3 nucleotides: TGCAGCGTTCCGCTAGCCGCCACAGATACGCAGTATTTT.

This clone was seen a handful of times. The V gene is TRBV6-1, the J gene TRBJ1-2; possible D gene TRBD1, 5 bases. Germline lookup yields CDR1 MNHNS and CDR2 SASEGT. V lost 2 bases and J lost 8, with 15 bases in between. The CDR3 has 14 amino acids. CDR3 amino acids: CASSEFGQGYGYTF. The CDR3 DNA reads as TGTGCCAGCAGTGAATTTGGGCAGGGCTACGGCTACACCTTC.

The CDR3 is CASSPPRTSLEQYF. The CDR3 DNA reads as TGTGCCAGCAGTCCTCCCAGGACTAGCCTCGAGCAGTACTTC. The J gene is TRBJ2-7, the V gene TRBV28; TRBD2 matches 8 bases. Trimming removed 5 bases from V and 6 bases from J; junction bases left unmatched: 9. There are 14 residues in the CDR3. CDR1 is MDHEN, CDR2 SYDVKM, per germline.

This clone was detected only once. The genes are TRBV5-4 and TRBJ2-1; TRBD2 matches 9 bases. V lost 6 bases and J lost 6; bases outside the gene matches: 19. Germline loops: CDR1 SGHNT, CDR2 YYREEE (reference sequence). This CDR3 comprises 18 residues. In nucleotides, the CDR3 is TGTGCCAGCACCACGGGGGCAGGGGCTAGCGGGAAGGGCAATGAGCAGTTCTTC. This gives the protein CASTTGAGASGKGNEQFF.

This chain links TRBV25-1 with TRBJ1-1; D gene uncertain. V lost 3 bases and J lost 7, with 12 bases in between. This CDR3 comprises 13 residues. Per the germline V gene, CDR1 is MGHDK and CDR2 is SYGVNS. CDR3 nucleotides: TGTGCCAGCAGTGACCCCGAGAGTCTTGAAGCTTTCTTT. Protein product: CASSDPESLEAFF. The whole variable domain, remainder taken from reference TRBV25-1 and TRBJ1-1, is EADIYQTPRYLVIGTGKKITLECSQTMGHDKMYWYQQDPGMELHLIHYSYGVNSTEKGDLSSESTVSRIRTEHFPLTLESARPSHTSQYLCASSDPESLEAFFGQGTRLTVV.

This sequence joins TRBV11-2 and TRBJ1-6, with D uncertain. The germline V gene encodes CDR1 SGHAT and CDR2 FQNNGV. The CDR3 loop spans 17 amino acids. The V gene lost 0 bases and the J gene lost 6 bases, with 15 bases spanning the gap. In DNA form, the CDR3 reads TGTGCCAGCAGCTTAGATATCAGGCCCACCATTAATTCACCCCTCCACTTT. Its translation is CASSLDIRPTINSPLHF.

The chain has TRBV2 and TRBJ2-3, with D possibly TRBD1 on 6 matching bases. Trimming stripped 8 bases from V and 0 bases from J, with 15 bases between. The length of the CDR3 is 15 residues. Germline V gene data show CDR1 as SNHLY and CDR2 as FYNNEI. CDR3 coding DNA: TGTGCCAGCGAACCACAGGGTTTAAGCACAGATACGCAGTATTTT. Translated: CASEPQGLSTDTQYF.

This rearrangement joins TRBV11-2 to TRBJ1-1; D uncertain. Germline CDR1 and CDR2: SGHAT and FQNNGV. With 3 bases removed from V and 3 bases from J, the gap between germline ends came to 8 bases. The CDR3 has 13 residues. CDR3 sequence reads: CASSLGTYTEAFF. The CDR3 nucleotides read TGTGCCAGCAGCTTGGGCACATACACTGAAGCTTTCTTT. The variable domain in full, with the rest retrieved from reference TRBV11-2 and TRBJ1-1, is EAGVAQSPRYKIIEKRQSVAFWCNPISGHATLYWYQQILGQGPKLLIQFQNNGVVDDSQLPKDRFSAERLKGVDSTLKIQPAKLEDSAVYLCASSLGTYTEAFFGQGTRLTVV.

V is TRBV6-5 and J is TRBJ1-1, with D tentatively TRBD1 (6 bases). The CDR3 is 16 residues long. The germline V gene has CDR1 MNHEY and CDR2 SVGAGI. V was pared by 0 bases and J by 5 bases, with 16 bases between. CDR3 coding DNA: TGTGCCAGCAGTTACTCGAGCAGGGGCCTTGGGACTGAAGCTTTCTTT. The encoded protein is CASSYSSRGLGTEAFF.

This clone came up a few times. This chain joins TRBV27 and TRBJ1-5; perhaps TRBD1 as D (5 bases). CDR1 MNHEY and CDR2 SMNVEV come from the germline V gene (reference sequence). The CDR3 contains 15 residues. V lost 5 bases to trimming and J lost 0 bases, with 11 bases between them. CDR3 coding DNA: TGTGCCAGCAGTCTCAGGGAATATAGCAATCAGCCCCAGCATTTT. It yields the protein CASSLREYSNQPQHF.